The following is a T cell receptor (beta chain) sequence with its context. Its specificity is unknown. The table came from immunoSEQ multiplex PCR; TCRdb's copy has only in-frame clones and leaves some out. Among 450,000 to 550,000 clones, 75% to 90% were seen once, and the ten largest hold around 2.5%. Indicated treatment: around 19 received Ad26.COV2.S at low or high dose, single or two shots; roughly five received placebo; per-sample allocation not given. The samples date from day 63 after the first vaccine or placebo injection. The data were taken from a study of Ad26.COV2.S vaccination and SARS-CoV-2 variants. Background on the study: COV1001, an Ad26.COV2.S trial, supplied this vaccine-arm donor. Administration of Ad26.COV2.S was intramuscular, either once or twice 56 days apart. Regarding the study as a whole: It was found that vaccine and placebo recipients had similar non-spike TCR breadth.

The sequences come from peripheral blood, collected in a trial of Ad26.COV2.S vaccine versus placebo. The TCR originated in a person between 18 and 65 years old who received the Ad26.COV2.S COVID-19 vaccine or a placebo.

CDR3 DNA sequence: TGTGCCAGCACCGGGGGAGGAGGGGCCACTGAAGCTTTCTTT. Its translation is CASTGGGGATEAFF. The J gene is TRBJ1-1, the V gene TRBV27, with a possible D match to TRBD1 (5 bases). Trimming stripped 7 bases from V and 4 bases from J, with 16 bases between. The CDR3 totals 14 residues. Germline V gives CDR1 MNHEY, CDR2 SMNVEV (reference sequence).